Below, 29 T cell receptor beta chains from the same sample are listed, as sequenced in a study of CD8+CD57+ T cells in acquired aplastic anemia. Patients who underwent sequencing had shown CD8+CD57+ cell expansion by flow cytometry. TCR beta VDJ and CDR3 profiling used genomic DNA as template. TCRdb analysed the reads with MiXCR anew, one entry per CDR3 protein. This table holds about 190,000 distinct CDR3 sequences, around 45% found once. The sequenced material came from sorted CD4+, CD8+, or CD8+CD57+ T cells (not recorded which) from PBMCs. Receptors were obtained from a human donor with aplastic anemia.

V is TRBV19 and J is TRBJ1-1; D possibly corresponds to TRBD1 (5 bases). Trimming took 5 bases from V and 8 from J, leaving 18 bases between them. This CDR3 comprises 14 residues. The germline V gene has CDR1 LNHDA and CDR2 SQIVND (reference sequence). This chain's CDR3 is CASSLPVSRTEAFF. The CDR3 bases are TGTGCCAGTAGTCTCCCCGTTTCCAGGACAGAAGCTTTCTTT.

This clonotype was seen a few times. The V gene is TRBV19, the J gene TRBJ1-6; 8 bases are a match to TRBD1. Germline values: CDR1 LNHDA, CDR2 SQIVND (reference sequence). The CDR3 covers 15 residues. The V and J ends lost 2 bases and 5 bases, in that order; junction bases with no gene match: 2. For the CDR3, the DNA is TGTGCCAGTAGTATACCGGGACAGGATAATTCACCCCTCCACTTT. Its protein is CASSIPGQDNSPLHF.

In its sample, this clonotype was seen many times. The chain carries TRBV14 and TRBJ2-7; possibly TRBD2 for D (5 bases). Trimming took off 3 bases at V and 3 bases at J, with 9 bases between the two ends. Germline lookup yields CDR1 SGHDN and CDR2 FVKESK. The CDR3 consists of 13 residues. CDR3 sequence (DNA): TGTGCCAGCAGCCACCCTAGCCTCTACGAGCAGTACTTC. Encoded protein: CASSHPSLYEQYF. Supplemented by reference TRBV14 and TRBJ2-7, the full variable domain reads EAGVTQFPSHSVIEKGQTVTLRCDPISGHDNLYWYRRVMGKEIKFLLHFVKESKQDESGMPNNRFLAERTGGTYSTLKVQPAELEDSGVYFCASSHPSLYEQYFGPGTRLTVT.

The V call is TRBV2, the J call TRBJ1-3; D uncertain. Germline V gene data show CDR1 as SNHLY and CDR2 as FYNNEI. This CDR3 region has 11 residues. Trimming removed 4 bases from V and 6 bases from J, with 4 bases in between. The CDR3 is CASSAENTIYF. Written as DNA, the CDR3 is TGTGCCAGCAGTGCTGAAAACACCATATATTTT.

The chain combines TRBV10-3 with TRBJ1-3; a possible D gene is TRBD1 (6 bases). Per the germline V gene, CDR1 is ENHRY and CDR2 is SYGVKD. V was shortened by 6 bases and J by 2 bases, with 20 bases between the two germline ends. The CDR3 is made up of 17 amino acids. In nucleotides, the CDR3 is TGTGCCATCAGCCCTAGACGGACAGAGGGGCCTGGAAACACCATATATTTT. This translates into CAISPRRTEGPGNTIYF.

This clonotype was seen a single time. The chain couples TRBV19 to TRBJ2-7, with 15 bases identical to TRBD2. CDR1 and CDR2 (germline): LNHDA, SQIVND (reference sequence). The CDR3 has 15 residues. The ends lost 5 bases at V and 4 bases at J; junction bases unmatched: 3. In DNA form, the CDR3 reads TGTGCCAGTAGTGCCGGACTAGCGGGAGGGTACGAGCAGTACTTC. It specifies CASSAGLAGGYEQYF.

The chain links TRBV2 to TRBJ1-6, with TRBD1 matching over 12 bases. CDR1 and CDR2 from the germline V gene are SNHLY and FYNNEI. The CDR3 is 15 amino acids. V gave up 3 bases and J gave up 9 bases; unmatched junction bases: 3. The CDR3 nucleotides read TGTGCCAGCAGTGATGGGACAGGGGGCTCTTCACCCCTCCACTTT. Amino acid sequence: CASSDGTGGSSPLHF.

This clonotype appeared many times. The CDR3 coding sequence is TGTGCCAGCAGCTTAGCGCGTAGTGGGCTGGGAGAGACCCAGTACTTC. Translated, it gives CASSLARSGLGETQYF. The chain combines TRBV7-8 with TRBJ2-5; D remains unclear. CDR1 is SGHVS and CDR2 is FQNEAQ in the germline V gene. V was shortened by 0 bases and J by 4 bases, with 15 bases between the two germline ends. The CDR3 has 16 residues.

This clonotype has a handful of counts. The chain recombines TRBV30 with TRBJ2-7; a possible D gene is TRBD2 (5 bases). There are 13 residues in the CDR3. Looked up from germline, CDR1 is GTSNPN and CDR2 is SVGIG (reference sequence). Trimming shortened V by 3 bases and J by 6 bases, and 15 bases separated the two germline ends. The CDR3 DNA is TGTGCCTGGAGGGTCTTCGGGGATTTCGAGCAGTACTTC. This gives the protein CAWRVFGDFEQYF.

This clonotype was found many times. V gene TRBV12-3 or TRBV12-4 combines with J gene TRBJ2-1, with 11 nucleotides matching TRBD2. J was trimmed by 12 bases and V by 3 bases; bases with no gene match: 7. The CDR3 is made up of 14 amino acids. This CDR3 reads CASSLGTSGQWQFF. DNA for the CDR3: TGTGCCAGCAGTTTGGGGACTAGCGGCCAATGGCAGTTCTTC.

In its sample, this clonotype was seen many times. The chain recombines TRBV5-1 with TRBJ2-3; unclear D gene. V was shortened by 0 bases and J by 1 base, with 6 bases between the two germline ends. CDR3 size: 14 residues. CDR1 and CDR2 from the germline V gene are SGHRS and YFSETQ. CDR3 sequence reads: CASSLGTGTDTQYF. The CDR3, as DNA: TGCGCCAGCAGCTTGGGAACAGGCACAGATACGCAGTATTTT.

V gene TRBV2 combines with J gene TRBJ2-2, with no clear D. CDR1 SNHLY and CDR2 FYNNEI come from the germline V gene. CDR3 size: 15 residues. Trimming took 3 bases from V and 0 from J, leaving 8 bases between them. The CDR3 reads CASSDRHSNTGELFF. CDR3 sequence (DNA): TGTGCCAGCAGTGACAGACACTCGAACACCGGGGAGCTGTTTTTT.

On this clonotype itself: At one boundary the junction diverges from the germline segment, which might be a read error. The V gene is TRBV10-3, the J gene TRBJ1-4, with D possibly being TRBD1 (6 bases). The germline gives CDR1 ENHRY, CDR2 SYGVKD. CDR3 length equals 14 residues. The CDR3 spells CAISAGATNEKLFF. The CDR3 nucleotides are TGTGCCATCAGTGCAGGGGCAACGAATGAAAAACTGTTTTTT.

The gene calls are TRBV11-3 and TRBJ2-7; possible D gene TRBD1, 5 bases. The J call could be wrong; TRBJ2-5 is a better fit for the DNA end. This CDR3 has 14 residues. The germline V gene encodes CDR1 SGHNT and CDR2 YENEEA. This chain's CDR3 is CASSLGQPGETQYF. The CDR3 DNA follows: TGTGCCAGCAGCTTAGGACAGCCAGGAGAGACCCAGTACTTC.

This chain's CDR3 is CAISDYQGTSHEQYF. Here the CDR3 DNA reads TGTGCCATCAGTGATTATCAGGGGACGTCTCACGAGCAGTACTTC. The chain links TRBV10-3 to TRBJ2-7, with D possibly TRBD1 on 6 matching bases. Trimming pared 3 bases from V and 5 bases from J, leaving 17 bases between. CDR1 and CDR2 from the germline V gene are ENHRY and SYGVKD. This CDR3 is built from 15 residues.

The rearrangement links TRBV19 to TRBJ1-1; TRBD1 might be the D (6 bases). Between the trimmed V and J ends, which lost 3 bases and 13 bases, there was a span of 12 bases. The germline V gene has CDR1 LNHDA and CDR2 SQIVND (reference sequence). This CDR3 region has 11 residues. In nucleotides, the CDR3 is TGTGCCAGTAGTATTGACAGGAATTTTTTCTTT. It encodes CASSIDRNFFF. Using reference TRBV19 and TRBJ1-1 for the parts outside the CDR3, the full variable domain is DGGITQSPKYLFRKEGQNVTLSCEQNLNHDAMYWYRQDPGQGLRLIYYSQIVNDFQKGDIAEGYSVSREKKESFPLTVTSAQKNPTAFYLCASSIDRNFFFGQGTRLTVV.

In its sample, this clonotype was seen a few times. The CDR3 nucleotides read TGTGCCAGCAGGGAGGGGAATGAGCAGTTCTTC. This gives the protein CASREGNEQFF. J is TRBJ2-1 and V is TRBV2; perhaps TRBD2 as D (6 bases). This CDR3 is 11 amino acids long. Trimming cost V 6 bases and J 7 bases, with 7 bases left between them. CDR1 SNHLY and CDR2 FYNNEI come from the germline V gene.

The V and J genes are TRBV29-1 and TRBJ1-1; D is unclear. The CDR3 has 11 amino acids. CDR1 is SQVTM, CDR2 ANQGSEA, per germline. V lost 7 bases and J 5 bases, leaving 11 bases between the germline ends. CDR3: CSALSGTEAFF. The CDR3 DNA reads TGCAGCGCACTTTCGGGGACTGAAGCTTTCTTT.

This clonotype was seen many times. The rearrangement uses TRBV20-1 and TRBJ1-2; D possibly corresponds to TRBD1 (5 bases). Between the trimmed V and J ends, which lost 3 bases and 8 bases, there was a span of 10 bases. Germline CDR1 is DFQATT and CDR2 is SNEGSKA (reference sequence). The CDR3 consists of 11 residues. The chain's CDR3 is CSASSPGGYTF. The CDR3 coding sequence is TGCAGTGCTAGTTCCCCAGGGGGCTACACCTTC.

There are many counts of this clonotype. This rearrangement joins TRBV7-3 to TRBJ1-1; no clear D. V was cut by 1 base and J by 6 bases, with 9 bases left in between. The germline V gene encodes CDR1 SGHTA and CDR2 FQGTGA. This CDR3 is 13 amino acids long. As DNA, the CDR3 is TGTGCCAGCAGCTTAAATCCCCTAGCTGAAGCTTTCTTT. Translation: CASSLNPLAEAFF.

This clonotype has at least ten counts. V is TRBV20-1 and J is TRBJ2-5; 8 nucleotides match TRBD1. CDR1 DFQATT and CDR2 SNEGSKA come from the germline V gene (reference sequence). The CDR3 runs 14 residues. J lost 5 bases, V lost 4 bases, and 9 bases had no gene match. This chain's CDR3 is CSATVDRVQETQYF. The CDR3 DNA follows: TGCAGTGCTACCGTGGACAGGGTCCAGGAGACCCAGTACTTC.

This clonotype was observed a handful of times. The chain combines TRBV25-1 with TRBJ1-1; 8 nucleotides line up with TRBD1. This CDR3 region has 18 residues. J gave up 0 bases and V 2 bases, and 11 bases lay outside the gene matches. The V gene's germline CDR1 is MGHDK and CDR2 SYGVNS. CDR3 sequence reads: CASSERKTGVGMNTEAFF. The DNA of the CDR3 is TGTGCCAGCAGTGAAAGGAAGACAGGGGTCGGGATGAACACTGAAGCTTTCTTT.

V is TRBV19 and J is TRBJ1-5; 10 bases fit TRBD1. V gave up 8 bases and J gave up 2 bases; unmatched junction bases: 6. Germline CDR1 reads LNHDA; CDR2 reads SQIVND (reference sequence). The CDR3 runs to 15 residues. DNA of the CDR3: TGTGCCAGTGATAAGGGGACAGGGGGCAATCAGCCCCAGCATTTT. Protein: CASDKGTGGNQPQHF.

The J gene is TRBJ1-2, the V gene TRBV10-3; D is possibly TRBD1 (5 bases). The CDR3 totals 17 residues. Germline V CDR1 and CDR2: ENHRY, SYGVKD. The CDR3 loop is CDYDGTDGNRLNYGYTF. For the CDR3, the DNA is TGTGACTACGACGGGACTGATGGGAATAGGCTAAACTATGGCTACACCTTC.

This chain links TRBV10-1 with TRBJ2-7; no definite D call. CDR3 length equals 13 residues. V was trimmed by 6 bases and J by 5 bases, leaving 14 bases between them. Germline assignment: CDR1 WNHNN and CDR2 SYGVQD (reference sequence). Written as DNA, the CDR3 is TGCGCCAGCAGCGACACCTCAACGGACGAGCAGTACTTC. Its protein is CASSDTSTDEQYF.

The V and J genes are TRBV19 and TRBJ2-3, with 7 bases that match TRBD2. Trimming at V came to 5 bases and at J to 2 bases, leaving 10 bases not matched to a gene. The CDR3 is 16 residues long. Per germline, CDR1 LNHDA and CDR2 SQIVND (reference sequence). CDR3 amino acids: CASSSSSGTFTDTQYF. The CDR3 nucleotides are TGTGCCAGTAGTTCCTCTAGCGGAACTTTCACAGATACGCAGTATTTT.

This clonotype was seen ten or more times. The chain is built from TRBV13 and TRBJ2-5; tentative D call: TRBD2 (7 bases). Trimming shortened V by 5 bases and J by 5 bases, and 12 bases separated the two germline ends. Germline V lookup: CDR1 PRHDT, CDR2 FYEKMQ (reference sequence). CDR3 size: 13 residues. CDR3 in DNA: TGTGCCAGCAGCCCTCCGGGGGGCGAGACCCAGTACTTC. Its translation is CASSPPGGETQYF.

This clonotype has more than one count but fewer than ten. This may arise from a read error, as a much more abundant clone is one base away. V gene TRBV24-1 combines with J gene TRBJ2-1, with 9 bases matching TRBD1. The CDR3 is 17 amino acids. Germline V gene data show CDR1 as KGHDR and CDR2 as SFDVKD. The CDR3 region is CATGDSTPGQGYNEQFF. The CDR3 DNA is TGTGCCACCGGTGATTCAACCCCGGGACAGGGCTACAATGAGCAGTTCTTC.

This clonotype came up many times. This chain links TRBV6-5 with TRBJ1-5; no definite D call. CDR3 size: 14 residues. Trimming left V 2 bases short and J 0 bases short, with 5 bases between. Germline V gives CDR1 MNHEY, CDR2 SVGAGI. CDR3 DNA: TGTGCCAGCAGTTACATCAGTAGCAATCAGCCCCAGCATTTT. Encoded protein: CASSYISSNQPQHF.